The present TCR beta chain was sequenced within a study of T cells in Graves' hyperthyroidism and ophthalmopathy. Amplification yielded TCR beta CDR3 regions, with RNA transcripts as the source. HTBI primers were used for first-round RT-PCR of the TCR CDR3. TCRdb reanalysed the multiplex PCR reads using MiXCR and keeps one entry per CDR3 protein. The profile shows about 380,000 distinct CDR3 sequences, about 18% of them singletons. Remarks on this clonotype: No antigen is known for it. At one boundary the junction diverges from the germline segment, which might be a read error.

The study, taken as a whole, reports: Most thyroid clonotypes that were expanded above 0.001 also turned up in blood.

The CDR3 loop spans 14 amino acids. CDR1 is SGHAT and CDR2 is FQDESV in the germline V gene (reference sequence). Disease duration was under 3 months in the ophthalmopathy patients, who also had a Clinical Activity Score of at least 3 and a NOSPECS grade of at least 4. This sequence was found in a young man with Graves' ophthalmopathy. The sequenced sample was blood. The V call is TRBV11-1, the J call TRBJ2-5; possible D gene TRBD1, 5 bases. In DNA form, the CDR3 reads TGCGCCAGCAGCCAAGAAAAGGGGCTGGAGACCCAGTACTTC. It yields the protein CASSQEKGLETQYF.